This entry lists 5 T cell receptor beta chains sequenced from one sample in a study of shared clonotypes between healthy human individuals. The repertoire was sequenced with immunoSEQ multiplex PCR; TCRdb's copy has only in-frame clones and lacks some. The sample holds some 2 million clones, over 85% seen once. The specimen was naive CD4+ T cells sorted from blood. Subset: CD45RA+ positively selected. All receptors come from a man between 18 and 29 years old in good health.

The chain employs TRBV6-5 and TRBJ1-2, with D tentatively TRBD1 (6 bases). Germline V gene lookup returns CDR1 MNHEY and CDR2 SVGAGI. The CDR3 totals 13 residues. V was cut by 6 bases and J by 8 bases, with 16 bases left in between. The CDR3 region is CASSPPGTRGYTF. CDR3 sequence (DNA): TGTGCCAGCAGCCCTCCCGGGACACGAGGCTACACCTTC.

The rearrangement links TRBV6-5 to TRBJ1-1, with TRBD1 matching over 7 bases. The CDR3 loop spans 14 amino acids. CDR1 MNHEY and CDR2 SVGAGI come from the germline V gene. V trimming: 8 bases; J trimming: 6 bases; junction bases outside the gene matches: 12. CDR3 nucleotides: TGTGCCAGCCGGGCACAGGGGTCAGAGGCTGAAGCTTTCTTT. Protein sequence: CASRAQGSEAEAFF.

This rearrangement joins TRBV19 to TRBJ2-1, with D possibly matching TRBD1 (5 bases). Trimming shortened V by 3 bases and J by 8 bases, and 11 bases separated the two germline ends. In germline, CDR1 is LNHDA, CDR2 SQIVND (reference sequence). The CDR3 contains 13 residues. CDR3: CASSMPAGHEQFF. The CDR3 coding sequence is TGTGCCAGTAGTATGCCAGCAGGGCATGAGCAGTTCTTC.

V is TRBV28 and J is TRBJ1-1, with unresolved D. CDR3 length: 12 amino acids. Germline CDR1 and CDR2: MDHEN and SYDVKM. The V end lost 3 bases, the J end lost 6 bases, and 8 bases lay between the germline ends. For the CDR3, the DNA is TGTGCCAGCAGTTTGTATTATGCTGAAGCTTTCTTT. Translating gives CASSLYYAEAFF.

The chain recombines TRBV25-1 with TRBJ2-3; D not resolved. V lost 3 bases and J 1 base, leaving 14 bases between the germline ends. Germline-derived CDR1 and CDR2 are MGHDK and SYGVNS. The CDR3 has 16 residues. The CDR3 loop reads CASSDRRRTGTDTQYF. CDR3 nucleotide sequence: TGTGCCAGCAGTGATCGCAGACGCACGGGCACAGATACGCAGTATTTT.